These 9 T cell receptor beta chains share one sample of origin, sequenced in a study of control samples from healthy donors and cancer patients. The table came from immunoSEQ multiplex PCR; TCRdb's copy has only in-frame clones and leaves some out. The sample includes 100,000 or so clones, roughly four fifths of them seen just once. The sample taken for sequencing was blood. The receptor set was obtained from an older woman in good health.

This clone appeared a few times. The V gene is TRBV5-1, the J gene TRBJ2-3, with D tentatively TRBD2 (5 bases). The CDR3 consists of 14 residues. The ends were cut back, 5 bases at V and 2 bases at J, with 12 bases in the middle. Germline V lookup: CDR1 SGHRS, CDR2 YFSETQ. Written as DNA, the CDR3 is TGCGCCAGCAGGACGGGGTCCTTCACAGATACGCAGTATTTT. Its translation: CASRTGSFTDTQYF.

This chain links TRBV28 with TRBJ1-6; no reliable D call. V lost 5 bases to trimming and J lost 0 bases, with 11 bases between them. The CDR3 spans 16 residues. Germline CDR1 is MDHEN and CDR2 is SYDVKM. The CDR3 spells CASSPRTSSYNSPLHF. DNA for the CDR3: TGTGCCAGCAGTCCGAGGACGAGCTCCTATAATTCACCCCTCCACTTT.

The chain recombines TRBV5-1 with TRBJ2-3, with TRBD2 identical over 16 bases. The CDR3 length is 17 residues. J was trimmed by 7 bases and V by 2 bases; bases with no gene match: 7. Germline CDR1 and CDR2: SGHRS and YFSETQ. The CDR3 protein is CASSFPGTSGGAHTQYF. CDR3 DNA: TGCGCCAGCAGCTTTCCGGGGACTAGCGGGGGGGCGCATACGCAGTATTTT. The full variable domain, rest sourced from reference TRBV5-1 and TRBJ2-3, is KAGVTQTPRYLIKTRGQQVTLSCSPISGHRSVSWYQQTPGQGLQFLFEYFSETQRNKGNFPGRFSGRQFSNSRSEMNVSTLELGDSALYLCASSFPGTSGGAHTQYFGPGTRLTVL.

The CDR3 sequence is CASSLDGDYGYTF. CDR3 in DNA: TGCGCCAGCAGCTTGGACGGAGACTATGGCTACACCTTC. V gene TRBV5-1 combines with J gene TRBJ1-2; D call uncertain. Per germline, CDR1 SGHRS and CDR2 YFSETQ. This CDR3 is 13 amino acids long. V was shortened by 0 bases and J by 3 bases, with 6 bases between the two germline ends.

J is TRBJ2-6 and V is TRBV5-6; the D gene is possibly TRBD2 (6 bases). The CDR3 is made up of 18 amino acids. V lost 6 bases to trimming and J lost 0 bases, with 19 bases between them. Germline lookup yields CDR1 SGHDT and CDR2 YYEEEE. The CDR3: CASTPPGFGSSGANVLTF. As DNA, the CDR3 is TGTGCCAGCACCCCACCGGGGTTCGGGAGCTCTGGGGCCAACGTCCTGACTTTC.

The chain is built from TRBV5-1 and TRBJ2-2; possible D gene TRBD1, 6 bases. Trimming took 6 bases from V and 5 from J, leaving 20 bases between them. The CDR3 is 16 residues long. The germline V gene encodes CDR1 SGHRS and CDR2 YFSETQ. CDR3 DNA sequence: TGCGCCAGCACCGCGAAACTACAGGGAGAAACCGGGGAGCTGTTTTTT. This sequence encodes CASTAKLQGETGELFF.

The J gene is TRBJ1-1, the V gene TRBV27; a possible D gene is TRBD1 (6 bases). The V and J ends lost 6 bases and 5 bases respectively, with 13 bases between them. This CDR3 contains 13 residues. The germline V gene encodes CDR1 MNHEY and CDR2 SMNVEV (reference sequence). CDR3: CASSTGRRTEAFF. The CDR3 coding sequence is TGTGCCAGCAGCACAGGGAGGCGGACTGAAGCTTTCTTT.

CDR3 DNA: TGTGCCAGCAGCTCAGGGGGCAGCAATCAGCCCCAGCATTTT. Translation: CASSSGGSNQPQHF. The chain employs TRBV9 and TRBJ1-5, with 8 bases that match TRBD1. This CDR3 has 14 amino acids. Germline V lookup: CDR1 SGDLS, CDR2 YYNGEE. V lost 4 bases and J lost 1; bases outside the gene matches: 1.

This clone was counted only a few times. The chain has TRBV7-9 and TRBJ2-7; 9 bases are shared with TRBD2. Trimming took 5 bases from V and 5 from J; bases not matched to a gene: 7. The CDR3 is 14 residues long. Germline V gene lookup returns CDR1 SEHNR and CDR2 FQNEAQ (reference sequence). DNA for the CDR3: TGTGCCAGCAGCCCCTCGGCGGGAGGGAACGAGCAGTACTTC. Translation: CASSPSAGGNEQYF.